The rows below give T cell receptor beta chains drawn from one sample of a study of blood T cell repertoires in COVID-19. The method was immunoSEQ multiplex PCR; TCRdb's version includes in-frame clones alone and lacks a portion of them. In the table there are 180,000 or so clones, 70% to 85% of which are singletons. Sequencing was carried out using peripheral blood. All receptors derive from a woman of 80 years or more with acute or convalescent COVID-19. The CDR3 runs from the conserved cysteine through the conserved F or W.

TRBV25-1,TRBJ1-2,CASSPWTVQYTF
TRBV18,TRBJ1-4,CASSPGQGEKLFF
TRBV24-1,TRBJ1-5,CATSDRTGRQPQHF
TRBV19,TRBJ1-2,CASSIPGGGYTF
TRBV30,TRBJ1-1,CAWSPQNTEAFF
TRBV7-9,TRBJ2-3,CASSSQRVSTDTQYF
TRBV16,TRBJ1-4,CASSQSRQHEKLFF
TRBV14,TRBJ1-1,CASSYRGSMGTEAFF
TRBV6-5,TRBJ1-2,CASFSQGGNGYTF
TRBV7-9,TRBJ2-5,CASSSGTQGGETQYF
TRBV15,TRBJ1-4,CATSRDGQGGEKLFF
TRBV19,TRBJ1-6,CASSLRNSPLHF
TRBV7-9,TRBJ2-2,CASSLEGVLADTGELFF